This TCR beta chain stems from a study of blood T cell repertoires in COVID-19. Study summary: Sites across the United States, Italy and Spain contributed samples from acute and convalescent COVID-19.

Participant age was about 18 to 89 years, and participants resided in about two dozen US areas. Participant reports of clinical history set cohort assignment. Trimming left V 3 bases short and J 1 base short, with 10 bases between. The germline gives CDR1 LNHDA, CDR2 SQIVND (reference sequence). The CDR3 length is 14 residues. This clone was seen only once. In the authors' methods: Estimates of nucleated cell counts were drawn from the amplification of reference gene primers. Here immunoSEQ multiplex PCR was the method, and the copy in TCRdb shows in-frame clones only, minus some. The V and J calls and clone size are taken from that table; D and trimming were inferred from the DNA. The sample includes approximately 250,000 clones, around 93% of them seen just once.

This rearrangement joins TRBV19 to TRBJ2-7; D ambiguous. What was sequenced was PBMCs or T cells enriched from blood (not recorded which). The TCR sequence derives from a man aged 35-49 years who had been exposed to COVID-19. CDR3 amino acids: CASSIRGQSYEQYF. In nucleotides, the CDR3 is TGTGCCAGTAGTATCCGTGGGCAATCCTACGAGCAGTACTTC.